This TCR beta chain appears in the sequencing data of a study of cytomegalovirus exposure and HLA in healthy donors. Study-wide context: There were 100 million to 120 million unique TCR beta sequences, drawn from some 180 million T cells, in an earlier analysis.

On this clone: Its target is unknown. This specimen includes other DNA sequences encoding the same CDR3.

General observations from the study: Near-uniform donor sequencing depth was presumed by presence/absence analyses. Highly shared variants forming one cluster were likely a sequencing artifact.

The CDR3 extends over 15 amino acids. CDR1 and CDR2 (germline): LGHNA, YSLEER. Trimming at V came to 1 base and at J to 4 bases, leaving 2 bases not matched to a gene. The PCR contained 60 Vbeta and 13 Jbeta primers. Generated by immunoSEQ multiplex PCR, the TCRdb table keeps only in-frame clones and is missing some. Of around 130,000 clones listed, about 76% are singletons. Material: PBMCs. The chain uses TRBV4-3 and TRBJ2-5, with 11 positions matching TRBD2. This receptor was obtained from a man aged 18 to 29 in good health and CMV-seronegative. CDR3: CASSQGLAGRETQYF. CDR3 sequence (DNA): TGCGCCAGCAGCCAAGGACTAGCGGGGAGAGAGACCCAGTACTTC.